The 21 T cell receptor beta chains reported below all come from one sample, sequenced in a study of T cell responses to AZD1222 COVID-19 vaccine. TCRdb keeps only in-frame clones here, not all; method: immunoSEQ multiplex PCR. The sample shows 90,000 to 120,000 clones, 80% to 90% of them seen only once. Sample: peripheral blood, taken on day 0 of AZD1222 vaccination. Every receptor here comes from an adult in good health.

The chain is built from TRBV4-1 and TRBJ2-3; possibly TRBD2 for D (6 bases). The CDR3 length is 14 residues. CDR1 and CDR2 (germline): MGHRA, YSYEKL. The germline V and J ends were trimmed by 1 base and 4 bases, with 9 bases remaining between them. In DNA form, the CDR3 reads TGCGCCAGCAGCCAAGCCGGAGGGCCAGATACGCAGTATTTT. It codes for CASSQAGGPDTQYF.

The CDR3 region has the DNA TGTGCCACCAGTCCCACTAATGTCAATGGCGATACGCAGTATTTT. Residues: CATSPTNVNGDTQYF. The genes are TRBV24-1 and TRBJ2-3; D is ambiguous. Germline assignment: CDR1 KGHDR and CDR2 SFDVKD. V shed 6 bases and J shed 6 bases, with 18 bases lying between them. The CDR3 spans 15 residues.

V gene TRBV10-1 combines with J gene TRBJ2-7; no firm D call. CDR1 is WNHNN, CDR2 SYGVQD, per germline (reference sequence). This CDR3 spans 15 amino acids. Trimming removed 2 bases from V and 3 bases from J, with 14 bases in between. The CDR3 sequence is CASSERGVGHYEQYF. The CDR3 DNA is TGCGCCAGCAGTGAGAGAGGCGTCGGCCACTACGAGCAGTACTTC.

The chain employs TRBV28 and TRBJ1-6; no clear D. Germline V gene data show CDR1 as MDHEN and CDR2 as SYDVKM. Trimming shortened V by 7 bases and J by 3 bases, and 16 bases separated the two germline ends. This CDR3 comprises 16 residues. The CDR3 sequence is CASTLSRQVYNSPLHF. CDR3 DNA: TGTGCCAGCACCCTTTCCCGGCAGGTCTATAATTCACCCCTCCACTTT. Combining the CDR3 with reference TRBV28 and TRBJ1-6 gives the whole variable domain DVKVTQSSRYLVKRTGEKVFLECVQDMDHENMFWYRQDPGLGLRLIYFSYDVKMKEKGDIPEGYSVSREKKERFSLILESASTNQTSMYLCASTLSRQVYNSPLHFGNGTRLTVT.

The rearrangement links TRBV11-3 to TRBJ2-3; D call uncertain. The CDR3 sequence is 13 residues long. Germline assignment: CDR1 SGHNT and CDR2 YENEEA. Trimming cost V 4 bases and J 4 bases, with 9 bases left between them. CDR3 in amino acids: CASSSGLPDTQYF. CDR3 nucleotides: TGTGCCAGCAGCTCGGGCCTACCAGATACGCAGTATTTT.

The rearrangement joins TRBV7-2 to TRBJ2-3; D may be TRBD1 (6 bases). Per germline, CDR1 SGHTA and CDR2 FQGNSA. The CDR3 is made up of 14 amino acids. Trimming took off 2 bases at V and 2 bases at J, with 8 bases between the two ends. This CDR3 is CASSLYRDTDTQYF. In nucleotides, the CDR3 is TGTGCCAGCAGCTTATACAGGGACACAGATACGCAGTATTTT.

V and J are TRBV4-1 and TRBJ1-1, with no clear D. The CDR3 totals 12 residues. Trimming stripped 1 base from V and 8 bases from J, with 8 bases between. In germline, CDR1 is MGHRA, CDR2 YSYEKL. CDR3 in amino acids: CASSQGTTEAFF. The CDR3 DNA sequence: TGCGCCAGCAGCCAAGGTACAACCGAAGCTTTCTTT.

CDR3: CASSPEVPGLAGQETQYF. The CDR3 nucleotides are TGTGCCAGCAGCCCGGAAGTTCCGGGACTAGCGGGGCAAGAGACCCAGTACTTC. The V call is TRBV3-1 (or the pseudogene TRBV3-2), the J call TRBJ2-5; 13 bases align to TRBD2. The CDR3 runs 18 residues. With V trimmed by 4 bases and J by 2 bases, 10 bases remained unmatched. Germline V gene lookup returns CDR1 LGHDT and CDR2 YNNKEL (reference sequence).

This clone has a handful of counts. This chain joins TRBV5-1 and TRBJ2-3; unclear D gene. Trimming stripped 4 bases from V and 8 bases from J, with 11 bases between. CDR1 is SGHRS and CDR2 is YFSETQ in the germline V gene. The CDR3 covers 12 residues. CDR3: CASSPDLGTQYF. The CDR3 nucleotides read TGCGCCAGCAGCCCCGATCTAGGTACGCAGTATTTT.

The J gene is TRBJ2-4, the V gene TRBV15, with D maybe TRBD2 (6 bases). CDR1 and CDR2 from the germline V gene are LNHNV and YYDKDF (reference sequence). The CDR3 covers 16 residues. V was clipped by 0 bases and J by 10 bases, with 19 bases between them. The CDR3 DNA reads TGTGCCACCAGCAGAGAAGGGGCGGGGTGGGAATCTATTCAGTACTTC. Amino acids: CATSREGAGWESIQYF. Supplemented by reference TRBV15 and TRBJ2-4, the full variable domain reads DAMVIQNPRYQVTQFGKPVTLSCSQTLNHNVMYWYQQKSSQAPKLLFHYYDKDFNNEADTPDNFQSRRPNTSFCFLDIRSPGLGDTAMYLCATSREGAGWESIQYFGAGTRLSVL.

V gene TRBV18 combines with J gene TRBJ2-1, with D uncertain. The CDR3 runs to 15 residues. V was trimmed by 2 bases and J by 10 bases, leaving 18 bases between them. Germline-derived CDR1 and CDR2 are KGHSH and LQKENI. CDR3 protein: CASSPTREPSAEQFF. CDR3 DNA: TGTGCCAGCTCACCAACAAGAGAGCCCTCCGCGGAGCAGTTCTTC.

On this clone: Other DNA sequences from this sample encode an identical CDR3 as well. The chain couples TRBV7-3 to TRBJ1-2; tentatively, D is TRBD1 (5 bases). Germline CDR1 is SGHTA and CDR2 is FQGTGA. Deletions cut 1 base from V and 2 bases from J, with 8 bases between. CDR3 length: 14 residues. The CDR3 is CASSLRPGNYGYTF. CDR3 DNA: TGTGCCAGCAGCTTAAGGCCAGGGAACTATGGCTACACCTTC.

The CDR3 nucleotides are TGTGCCATCAGTGCAACAGGACTAGCGGACACCGGGGAGCTGTTTTTT. Its translation is CAISATGLADTGELFF. The J gene is TRBJ2-2, the V gene TRBV10-3; 10 bases map to TRBD2. The CDR3 extends over 16 amino acids. CDR1 is ENHRY and CDR2 is SYGVKD in the germline V gene. The J segment lost 3 bases and the V segment lost 4 bases, leaving 5 bases of the junction unmatched.

This chain links TRBV9 with TRBJ1-5; 9 positions agree with TRBD1. Germline-derived CDR1 and CDR2 are SGDLS and YYNGEE. The CDR3 length is 15 residues. The V segment lost 4 bases and the J segment 1 base; nucleotides outside the gene matches: 3. For the CDR3, the DNA is TGTGCCAGCAGCACCGGGACAGGGAGCAATCAGCCCCAGCATTTT. It encodes CASSTGTGSNQPQHF.

This clone was seen just once. The chain links TRBV11-2 to TRBJ2-7; D call uncertain. This CDR3 contains 13 residues. V shed 1 base and J shed 2 bases, with 6 bases lying between them. Germline V CDR1 and CDR2: SGHAT, FQNNGV. The CDR3 region is CASSLGRTYEQYF. The CDR3 DNA is TGTGCCAGCAGCTTAGGGCGGACCTACGAGCAGTACTTC.

The genes are TRBV7-2 and TRBJ1-1, with D tentatively TRBD1 (5 bases). The V and J ends lost 4 bases and 10 bases respectively, with 16 bases between them. Germline lookup yields CDR1 SGHTA and CDR2 FQGNSA. The length of the CDR3 is 13 residues. In DNA form, the CDR3 reads TGTGCCAGCAGCTCCCAGTTGGGGCAGGGAGCTTTCTTT. This sequence encodes CASSSQLGQGAFF.

The V gene is TRBV12-3 or TRBV12-4, the J gene TRBJ1-5; weak D call: TRBD1 (5 bases). V lost 6 bases, J lost 7 bases, and 13 bases lay in between. The CDR3 covers 13 residues. This CDR3 reads CASRSDAGQPQHF. CDR3 bases: TGTGCCAGCAGGTCGGACGCAGGGCAGCCCCAGCATTTT.

V usage is TRBV6-5 and J usage is TRBJ2-5; D is unclear. Trimming removed 2 bases from V and 3 bases from J, with 7 bases in between. This CDR3 region has 13 residues. Germline V gene lookup returns CDR1 MNHEY and CDR2 SVGAGI. CDR3: CASSYQRKETQYF. For the CDR3, the DNA is TGTGCCAGCAGTTACCAACGGAAAGAGACCCAGTACTTC.

The chain carries TRBV5-1 and TRBJ1-1; D is ambiguous. The germline gives CDR1 SGHRS, CDR2 YFSETQ. This CDR3 is built from 13 residues. V was clipped by 4 bases and J by 1 base, with 8 bases between them. This CDR3 is CASSPLANTEAFF. CDR3 in DNA: TGCGCCAGCAGCCCCTTGGCGAACACTGAAGCTTTCTTT.

Details on this clone: Other DNA variants within this sample encode the same CDR3. The gene calls are TRBV9 and TRBJ2-1; TRBD1 or TRBD2 may be the D gene (5 bases each). Germline CDR1 and CDR2: SGDLS and YYNGEE. The CDR3 runs 14 residues. V was clipped by 2 bases and J by 5 bases, with 11 bases between them. This CDR3 reads CASSVGDSHNEQFF. CDR3 bases: TGTGCCAGCAGCGTGGGAGACAGCCACAATGAGCAGTTCTTC.

The V gene is TRBV7-3, the J gene TRBJ2-1; D not certain. Trimming shortened V by 1 base and J by 3 bases, and 13 bases separated the two germline ends. Germline V gene data show CDR1 as SGHTA and CDR2 as FQGTGA. The CDR3 is 16 amino acids. The CDR3 DNA reads as TGTGCCAGCAGCTTAAGTCGTGTCAGGAGCTACAATGAGCAGTTCTTC. Protein: CASSLSRVRSYNEQFF.